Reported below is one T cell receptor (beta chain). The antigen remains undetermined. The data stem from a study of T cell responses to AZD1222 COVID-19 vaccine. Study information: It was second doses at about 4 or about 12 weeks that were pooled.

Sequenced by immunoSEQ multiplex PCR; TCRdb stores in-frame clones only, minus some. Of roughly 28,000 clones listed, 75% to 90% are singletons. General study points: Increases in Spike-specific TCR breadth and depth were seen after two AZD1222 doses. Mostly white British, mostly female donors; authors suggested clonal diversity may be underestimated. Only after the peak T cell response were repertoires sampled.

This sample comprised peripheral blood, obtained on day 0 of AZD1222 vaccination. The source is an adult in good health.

The CDR3 is CATQTAPGELFF. CDR3 DNA: TGTGCCACCCAGACGGCGCCCGGGGAGCTGTTTTTT. The chain links TRBV19 to TRBJ2-2, with D unresolved. Germline CDR1 LNHDA, CDR2 SQIVND (reference sequence). This CDR3 region has 12 residues. V lost 10 bases to trimming and J lost 6 bases, with 12 bases between them.